This T cell receptor (beta chain) originates from a study of T cell responses to AZD1222 COVID-19 vaccine. Here immunoSEQ multiplex PCR was the method, and the copy in TCRdb shows in-frame clones only, minus some. This sample has roughly 140,000 clones, with about 95% found just once. CDR1 and CDR2 from the germline V gene are LNHDA and SQIVND (reference sequence). V lost 3 bases and J lost 6, with 11 bases in between. CDR3 length equals 13 residues. The specimen was peripheral blood, collected on day 0 of AZD1222 vaccination. The chain combines TRBV19 with TRBJ1-2; perhaps TRBD1 as D (6 bases). This receptor was obtained from an adult in good health. The CDR3 region is CASSISRGHGYTF. CDR3 nucleotides: TGTGCCAGTAGTATTTCCAGGGGCCATGGCTACACCTTC.